Listed below are T cell receptor beta chains from one sample, sequenced in a study of blood T cell repertoires in COVID-19. The table came from immunoSEQ multiplex PCR; TCRdb's copy has only in-frame clones and leaves some out. The sample contains about 58,000 clones, about 91% of which appear only once. Material: peripheral blood. The receptors shown here come from a man aged 50-59 years with active COVID-19. Both conserved end residues are part of each CDR3. The D gene is left open where the match is weak. A clone size is listed for some rows: how often the clone was seen (once, few, many), or a class if it is expanded.

len	d_gene	v_gene	j_gene	abundance	CDR3aa	CDR3nt
12	TRBD1	TRBV29-1	TRBJ1-2	.	CSVATGGGGYTF	TGCAGCGTCGCAACAGGGGGCGGGGGCTACACCTTC
16	.	TRBV7-2	TRBJ1-6	.	CASSPGPGSYNSPLHF	TGTGCCAGCAGCCCTGGGCCGGGGTCCTATAATTCACCCCTCCACTTT
16	TRBD2	TRBV20-1	TRBJ2-3	.	CSASGRTSGTTDTQYF	TGCAGTGCTAGTGGCAGGACTAGCGGGACTACAGATACGCAGTATTTT
18	TRBD1	TRBV7-9	TRBJ1-5	.	CASPNCYFRGDSNQPQHF	TGTGCCAGTCCGAACTGCTACTTCAGGGGGGATAGCAATCAGCCCCAGCATTTT
13	TRBD1	TRBV5-8	TRBJ1-2	few	CASSSDRVRGYTF	TGTGCCAGCAGCTCGGACAGGGTGAGAGGCTACACCTTC
15	.	TRBV10-3	TRBJ1-1	.	CASQTGGAQNTEAFF	TGTGCCAGCCAGACCGGGGGGGCACAGAACACTGAAGCTTTCTTT
15	TRBD1	TRBV5-1	TRBJ2-1	.	CASSLGQGGHNEQFF	TGCGCCAGCAGCTTAGGACAGGGTGGGCACAATGAGCAGTTCTTC
14	.	TRBV11-3	TRBJ1-1	.	CASSSLSLNTEAFF	TGTGCCAGCAGCTCCCTTAGCCTTAACACTGAAGCTTTCTTT
15	TRBD1	TRBV2	TRBJ2-7	.	CASSSRTGRGGEQYF	TGTGCCAGCAGTTCACGGACAGGGCGTGGAGGCGAGCAGTACTTC
16	.	TRBV19	TRBJ1-2	.	CASSMVPGAGVYGYTF	TGTGCCAGTAGTATGGTCCCGGGAGCGGGGGTCTATGGCTACACCTTC
15	TRBD1	TRBV6-5	TRBJ2-5	once	CASRRRGPGQETQYF	TGTGCCAGCAGACGCAGGGGGCCGGGTCAAGAGACCCAGTACTTC
17	.	TRBV5-1	TRBJ1-6	.	CASSLVVAGSGGSPLHF	TGCGCCAGCAGCTTGGTAGTGGCAGGTAGCGGAGGATCACCCCTCCACTTT
14	.	TRBV19	TRBJ1-1	once	CASSTGVMNTEAFF	TGTGCCAGTAGTACGGGGGTGATGAACACTGAAGCTTTCTTT
16	.	TRBV6-5	TRBJ2-7	.	CASSYSSGQKDYEQYF	TGTGCCAGCAGTTACTCTTCCGGACAGAAAGACTACGAGCAGTACTTC
11	.	TRBV20-1	TRBJ1-2	.	CSARPGYGYTF	TGCAGTGCTAGACCCGGGTATGGCTACACCTTC
14	TRBD2	TRBV9	TRBJ2-7	.	CASSEQAGAYEQYF	TGTGCCAGCAGCGAACAAGCGGGAGCCTACGAGCAGTACTTC
16	.	TRBV27	TRBJ2-7	.	CASSLSKGTHSYEQYF	TGTGCCAGCAGTTTATCGAAAGGGACACACTCCTACGAGCAGTACTTC
16	TRBD1	TRBV19	TRBJ1-2	.	CASSKGQGRYDYGYTF	TGTGCCAGTAGTAAGGGACAGGGGCGTTACGACTATGGCTACACCTTC
14	TRBD1	TRBV27	TRBJ2-7	.	CASSRQGLVYEQYF	TGTGCCAGCAGTCGACAGGGTCTGGTCTACGAGCAGTACTTC
14	.	TRBV5-1	TRBJ1-2	.	CASRVGVANYGYTF	TGCGCCAGCAGGGTGGGAGTAGCTAACTATGGCTACACCTTC
13	.	TRBV28	TRBJ2-1	.	CASSRASQGKQFF	TGTGCCAGCAGTCGCGCCAGTCAGGGTAAGCAGTTCTTC
12	.	TRBV5-1	TRBJ2-5	once	CASSGQLETQYF	TGCGCCAGCAGCGGACAGCTGGAGACCCAGTACTTC
14	.	TRBV7-2	TRBJ1-1	.	CASSYGGLNTEAFF	TGTGCCAGCAGCTACGGGGGGTTGAACACTGAAGCTTTCTTT
14	.	TRBV18	TRBJ2-2	.	CASSPPSITGELFF	TGTGCCAGCTCACCACCCAGTATCACCGGGGAGCTGTTTTTT
13	.	TRBV19	TRBJ1-5	few	CASAGTPDQPQHF	TGTGCCAGTGCCGGGACACCCGATCAGCCCCAGCATTTT
13	.	TRBV3-1/TRBV3-2	TRBJ2-1	once	CASSSSTHNEQFF	TGTGCCAGCAGCTCGTCCACACACAATGAGCAGTTCTTC
15	.	TRBV5-8	TRBJ2-2	.	CASSLSGSNTGELFF	TGTGCCAGCAGCTTGAGCGGGTCCAACACCGGGGAGCTGTTTTTT
14	TRBD1	TRBV4-1	TRBJ2-1	.	CASSHRGRGTEQFF	TGCGCCAGCAGCCACCGGGGCAGGGGGACTGAGCAGTTCTTC
16	TRBD2	TRBV3-1/TRBV3-2	TRBJ2-2	.	CASSPRGGGNTGELFF	TGTGCCAGCAGCCCACGCGGGGGGGGAAACACCGGGGAGCTGTTTTTT
15	.	TRBV6-2/TRBV6-3	TRBJ2-1	.	CASSYYDFPTNEQFF	TGTGCCAGCAGTTACTACGACTTTCCGACCAATGAGCAGTTCTTC
15	.	TRBV5-5	TRBJ2-2	.	CASSLEEGSTGELFF	TGTGCCAGCAGCTTGGAGGAGGGGAGCACCGGGGAGCTGTTTTTT
15	.	TRBV28	TRBJ1-1	.	CASSGTKEGNTEAFF	TGTGCCAGCTCGGGCACTAAGGAGGGAAACACTGAAGCTTTCTTT
16	.	TRBV30	TRBJ2-6	.	CAWSVRVVSGANVLTF	TGTGCCTGGAGTGTTCGGGTTGTCTCTGGGGCCAACGTCCTGACTTTC
14	TRBD1	TRBV6-5	TRBJ2-3	.	CASIQGAKTDTQYF	TGTGCCAGCATCCAGGGGGCGAAGACAGATACGCAGTATTTT
16	.	TRBV28	TRBJ1-3	.	CASSSQGLSTGNTIYF	TGTGCCAGCAGTTCCCAGGGCCTCTCGACCGGAAACACCATATATTTT
14	.	TRBV2	TRBJ2-7	few	CASSEGGSLYEQYF	TGTGCCAGCAGTGAAGGTGGTAGTCTCTACGAGCAGTACTTC
14	TRBD1	TRBV5-1	TRBJ2-7	.	CASSSDRGSYEQYF	TGCGCCAGCAGCTCCGACAGGGGGTCCTACGAGCAGTACTTC
14	.	TRBV6-2/TRBV6-3	TRBJ2-7	once	CASSSVTDRYEQYF	TGTGCCAGCAGTTCAGTGACAGATCGATACGAGCAGTACTTC
14	.	TRBV5-6	TRBJ1-2	.	CASSSPGQRQGYTF	TGTGCCAGCAGCTCTCCAGGACAGCGGCAGGGCTACACCTTC
16	TRBD1	TRBV6-6	TRBJ1-3	once	CASRTTGQGSGNTIYF	TGTGCCAGCAGGACTACGGGACAGGGCTCTGGAAACACCATATATTTT
16	.	TRBV25-1	TRBJ1-3	.	CASSETGIGFENTIYF	TGTGCCAGCAGTGAAACAGGGATCGGATTTGAAAACACCATATATTTT
11	.	TRBV20-1	TRBJ2-7	.	CSGTPGGEQYF	TGCAGTGGGACCCCAGGAGGCGAGCAGTACTTC
14	TRBD2	TRBV7-9	TRBJ2-2	.	CALLGLAGSGELFF	TGTGCCCTCCTAGGGCTAGCGGGATCCGGGGAGCTGTTTTTT
12	.	TRBV7-9	TRBJ1-2	.	CASSPENYGYTF	TGTGCCAGCAGCCCCGAGAACTATGGCTACACCTTC
17	.	TRBV7-9	TRBJ1-1	.	CASSFRGRGMIATEAFF	TGTGCCAGCAGCTTCCGGGGCAGGGGAATGATAGCAACTGAAGCTTTCTTT
14	.	TRBV4-1	TRBJ1-1	.	CASSQGPVNTEAFF	TGCGCCAGCAGCCAAGGTCCGGTTAACACTGAAGCTTTCTTT
15	TRBD1	TRBV19	TRBJ1-1	.	CASRPGQAVNTEAFF	TGTGCCAGTAGGCCTGGACAGGCGGTGAACACTGAAGCTTTCTTT
14	TRBD2	TRBV6-4	TRBJ2-2	.	CASRLAGLTGELFF	TGTGCCAGCAGGCTAGCGGGCCTAACCGGGGAGCTGTTTTTT
15	.	TRBV7-2	TRBJ2-1	.	CASSLAAQRVNEQFF	TGTGCCAGCAGCTTAGCTGCTCAGCGGGTCAATGAGCAGTTCTTC
17	.	TRBV19	TRBJ2-6	.	CASSPFDSLSGANVLTF	TGTGCCAGTAGTCCGTTCGACAGCTTGTCTGGGGCCAACGTCCTGACTTTC
13	.	TRBV2	TRBJ2-2	once	CASRGTRTGELFF	TGTGCCAGCAGGGGGACTCGCACCGGGGAGCTGTTTTTT
15	TRBD2	TRBV11-3	TRBJ2-1	.	CASSKLAGGHNEQFF	TGTGCCAGCAGCAAACTAGCGGGGGGGCACAATGAGCAGTTCTTC
13	.	TRBV28	TRBJ2-1	.	CASRMGSYNEQFF	TGTGCCAGCAGGATGGGCTCATACAATGAGCAGTTCTTC
15	.	TRBV7-3	TRBJ2-7	.	CASSLGVGRVYEQYF	TGTGCCAGCAGCTTAGGGGTCGGCAGGGTCTACGAGCAGTACTTC
16	TRBD2	TRBV4-3	TRBJ2-3	few	CASSQGAGGWGDTQYF	TGCGCCAGCAGCCAGGGAGCGGGGGGATGGGGGGATACGCAGTATTTT